This T cell receptor (beta chain) was sequenced during a study of shared clonotypes between healthy human individuals. This table comes from immunoSEQ multiplex PCR, and its TCRdb copy is limited to in-frame clones, with some not included. The data hold roughly 2.1 million clones, with 85% to 95% observed a single time. CDR1 and CDR2 (germline): LNHDA, SQIVND (reference sequence). V was clipped by 5 bases and J by 3 bases; unmatched bases: 8. CDR3 length: 15 residues. Terminally differentiated effector memory CD45RA+ cells were excluded from the naive CD8 cells, which were CD45RO-negative and positively selected for CCR7.

The sequenced material came from naive CD8+ T cells from PBMCs. The chain uses TRBV19 and TRBJ2-5, with 8 bases lining up with TRBD1. This receptor was identified in a man between 18 and 35 years old in good health. Some clones in this sample may be carry-over from other donors' samples. CDR3 protein: CASSSDLDREETQYF. CDR3 DNA: TGTGCCAGTAGTTCAGACCTGGACAGGGAAGAGACCCAGTACTTC.